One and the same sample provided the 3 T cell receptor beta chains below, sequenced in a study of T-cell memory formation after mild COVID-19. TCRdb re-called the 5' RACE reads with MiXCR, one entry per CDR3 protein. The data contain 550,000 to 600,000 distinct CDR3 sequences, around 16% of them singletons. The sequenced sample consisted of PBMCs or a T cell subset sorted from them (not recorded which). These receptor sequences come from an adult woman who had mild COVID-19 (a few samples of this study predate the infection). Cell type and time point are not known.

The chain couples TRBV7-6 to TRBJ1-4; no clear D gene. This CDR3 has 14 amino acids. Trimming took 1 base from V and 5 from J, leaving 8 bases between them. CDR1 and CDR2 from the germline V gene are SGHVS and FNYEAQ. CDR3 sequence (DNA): TGTGCCAGCAGCTTAGTTCCGGCCAATGAAAAACTGTTTTTT. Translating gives CASSLVPANEKLFF.

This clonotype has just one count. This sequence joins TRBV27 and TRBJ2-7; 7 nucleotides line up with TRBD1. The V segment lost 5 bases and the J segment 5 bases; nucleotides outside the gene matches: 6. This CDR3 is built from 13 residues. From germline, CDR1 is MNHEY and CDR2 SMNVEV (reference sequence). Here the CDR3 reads CASSKQGPHEQYF. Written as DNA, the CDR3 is TGTGCCAGCAGTAAACAGGGGCCCCACGAGCAGTACTTC.

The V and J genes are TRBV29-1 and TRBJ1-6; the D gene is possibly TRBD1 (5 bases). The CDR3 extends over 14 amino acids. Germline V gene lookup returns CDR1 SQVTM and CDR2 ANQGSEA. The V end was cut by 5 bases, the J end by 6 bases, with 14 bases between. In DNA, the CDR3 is TGCAGCGTTCATACGGGACGGCCTAATTCACCCCTCCACTTT. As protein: CSVHTGRPNSPLHF.